These 4 T cell receptor beta chains were all obtained from the same sample, sequenced in a study of blood T cell repertoires in COVID-19. Sequencing used immunoSEQ multiplex PCR; TCRdb keeps in-frame clones, though not all of them. This repertoire shows more than 200,000 clones, under 90% found once; its top ten account for roughly 10%. The sequenced sample was peripheral blood. Receptors were obtained from a woman at least 80 years old with COVID-19, enrolled during active disease.

This clone was seen once. The chain has TRBV11-2 and TRBJ1-4; tentative D call: TRBD1 (6 bases). V lost 7 bases, J lost 8 bases, and 11 bases lay in between. CDR1 SGHAT and CDR2 FQNNGV come from the germline V gene. CDR3 length: 12 residues. The CDR3 bases are TGTGCCAGCAACCGGGGGGGCGAAAAACTGTTTTTT. This sequence encodes CASNRGGEKLFF.

Written as DNA, the CDR3 is TGTGCCAGCAGTTACGGAGGTGAGGCAGTTGGAAACACCATATATTTT. Amino acid sequence: CASSYGGEAVGNTIYF. The chain links TRBV6-2 or TRBV6-3 to TRBJ1-3; D not certain. The CDR3 extends over 16 amino acids. CDR1 MNHEY and CDR2 SVGEGT come from the germline V gene. Trimming took off 2 bases at V and 3 bases at J, with 14 bases between the two ends.

This sequence joins TRBV9 and TRBJ2-7; D is perhaps TRBD1 (6 bases). Between the trimmed V and J ends, which lost 0 bases and 3 bases, there was a span of 13 bases. The CDR3 extends over 15 amino acids. Germline values: CDR1 SGDLS, CDR2 YYNGEE. The CDR3 here is CASSVGPGVGYEQYF. The CDR3, as DNA: TGTGCCAGCAGCGTAGGTCCAGGGGTCGGCTACGAGCAGTACTTC.

This chain links TRBV7-3 with TRBJ2-1, with D tentatively TRBD1 (6 bases). The V and J ends lost 8 bases and 6 bases respectively, with 17 bases between them. The CDR3 has 14 residues. Per germline, CDR1 SGHTA and CDR2 FQGTGA. Written as DNA, the CDR3 is TGTGCCAGCGGACCAAACAGGGCCAGCAATGAGCAGTTCTTC. Protein: CASGPNRASNEQFF.